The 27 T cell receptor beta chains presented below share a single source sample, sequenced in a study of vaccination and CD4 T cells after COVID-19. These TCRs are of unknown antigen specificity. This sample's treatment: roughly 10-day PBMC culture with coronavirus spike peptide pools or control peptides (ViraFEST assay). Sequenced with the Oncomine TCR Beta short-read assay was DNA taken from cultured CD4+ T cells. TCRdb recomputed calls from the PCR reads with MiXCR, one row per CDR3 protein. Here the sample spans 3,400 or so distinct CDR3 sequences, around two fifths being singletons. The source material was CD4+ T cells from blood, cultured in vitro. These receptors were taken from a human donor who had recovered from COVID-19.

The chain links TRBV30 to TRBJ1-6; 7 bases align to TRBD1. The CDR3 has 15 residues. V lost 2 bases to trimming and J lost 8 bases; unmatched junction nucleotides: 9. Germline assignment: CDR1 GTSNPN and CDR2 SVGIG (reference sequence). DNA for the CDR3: TGTGCCTGGAGTCAGGGGGGCGAAGGTGATTCACCCCTCCACTTT. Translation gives CAWSQGGEGDSPLHF. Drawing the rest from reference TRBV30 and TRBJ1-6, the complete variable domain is SQTIHQWPATLVQPVGSPLSLECTVEGTSNPNLYWYRQAAGRGLQLLFYSVGIGQISSEVPQNLSASRPQDRQFILSSKKLLLSDSGFYLCAWSQGGEGDSPLHFGNGTRLTVT.

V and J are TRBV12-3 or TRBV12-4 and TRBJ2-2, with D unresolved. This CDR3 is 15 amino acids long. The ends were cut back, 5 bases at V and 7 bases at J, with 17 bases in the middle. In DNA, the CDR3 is TGTGCCAGCAGTCGAACCCCCCCGGGTTTCGGGGAGCTGTTTTTT. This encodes CASSRTPPGFGELFF.

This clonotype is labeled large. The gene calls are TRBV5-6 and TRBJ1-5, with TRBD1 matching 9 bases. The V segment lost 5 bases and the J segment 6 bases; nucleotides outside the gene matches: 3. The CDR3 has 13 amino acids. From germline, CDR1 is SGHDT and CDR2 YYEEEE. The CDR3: CASSLTGGQPQHF. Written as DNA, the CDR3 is TGTGCCAGCAGTTTGACAGGGGGTCAGCCCCAGCATTTT. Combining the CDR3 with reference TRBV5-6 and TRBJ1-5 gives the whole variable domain DAGVTQSPTHLIKTRGQQVTLRCSPKSGHDTVSWYQQALGQGPQFIFQYYEEEERQRGNFPDRFSGHQFPNYSSELNVNALLLGDSALYLCASSLTGGQPQHFGDGTRLSIL.

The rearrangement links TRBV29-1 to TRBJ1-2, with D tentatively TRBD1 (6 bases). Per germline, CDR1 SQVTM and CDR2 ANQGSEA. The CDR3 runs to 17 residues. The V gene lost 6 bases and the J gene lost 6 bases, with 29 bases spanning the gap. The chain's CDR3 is CSVAYLGNRVSSNGYTF. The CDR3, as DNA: TGCAGCGTGGCCTACCTCGGAAACAGGGTCAGCTCCAATGGCTACACCTTC. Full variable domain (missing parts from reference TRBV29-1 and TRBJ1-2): SAVISQKPSRDICQRGTSLTIQCQVDSQVTMMFWYRQQPGQSLTLIATANQGSEATYESGFVIDKFPISRPNLTFSTLTVSNMSPEDSSIYLCSVAYLGNRVSSNGYTFGSGTRLTVV.

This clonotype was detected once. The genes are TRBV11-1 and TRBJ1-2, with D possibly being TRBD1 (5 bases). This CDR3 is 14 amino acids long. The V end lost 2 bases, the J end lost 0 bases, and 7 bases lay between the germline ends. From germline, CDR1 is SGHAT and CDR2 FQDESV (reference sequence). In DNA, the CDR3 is TGTGCCAGCAGCTTAATGACAGCTAACTATGGCTACACCTTC. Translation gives CASSLMTANYGYTF. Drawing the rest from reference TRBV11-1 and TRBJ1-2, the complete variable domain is EAEVAQSPRYKITEKSQAVAFWCDPISGHATLYWYRQILGQGPELLVQFQDESVVDDSQLPKDRFSAERLKGVDSTLKIQPAELGDSAMYLCASSLMTANYGYTFGSGTRLTVV.

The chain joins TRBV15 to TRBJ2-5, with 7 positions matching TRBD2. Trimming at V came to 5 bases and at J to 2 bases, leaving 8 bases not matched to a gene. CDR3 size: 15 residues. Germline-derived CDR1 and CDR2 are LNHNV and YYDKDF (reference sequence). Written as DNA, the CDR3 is TGTGCCACCAGCTCAGGCCCGGGGGGTCAAGAGACCCAGTACTTC. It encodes CATSSGPGGQETQYF.

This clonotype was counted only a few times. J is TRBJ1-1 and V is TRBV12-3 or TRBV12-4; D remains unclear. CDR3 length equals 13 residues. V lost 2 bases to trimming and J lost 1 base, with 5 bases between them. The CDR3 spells CASSLLSNTEAFF. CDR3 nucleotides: TGTGCCAGCAGTTTACTCTCGAACACTGAAGCTTTCTTT.

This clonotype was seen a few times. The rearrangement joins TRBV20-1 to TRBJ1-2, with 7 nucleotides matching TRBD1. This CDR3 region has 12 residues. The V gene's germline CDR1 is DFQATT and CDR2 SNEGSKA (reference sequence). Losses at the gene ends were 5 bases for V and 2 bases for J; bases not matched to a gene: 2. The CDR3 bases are TGCAGTGCTCTGGGACAGAACTATGGCTACACCTTC. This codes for CSALGQNYGYTF.

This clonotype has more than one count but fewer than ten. Here the CDR3 DNA reads TGTGCCAGTAGGCAGGGAGCCTACGAGCAGTACTTC. It translates to CASRQGAYEQYF. The chain employs TRBV6-1 and TRBJ2-7; perhaps D is TRBD1 or TRBD2 (5 bases each). Trimming left V 9 bases short and J 2 bases short, with 11 bases between. The CDR3 has 12 residues. Germline CDR1 reads MNHNS; CDR2 reads SASEGT.

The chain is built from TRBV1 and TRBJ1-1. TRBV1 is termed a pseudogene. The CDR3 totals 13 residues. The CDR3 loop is CTSNKRGNTEAFF. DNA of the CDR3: TGCACCAGCAACAAGCGGGGGAACACTGAAGCTTTCTTT.

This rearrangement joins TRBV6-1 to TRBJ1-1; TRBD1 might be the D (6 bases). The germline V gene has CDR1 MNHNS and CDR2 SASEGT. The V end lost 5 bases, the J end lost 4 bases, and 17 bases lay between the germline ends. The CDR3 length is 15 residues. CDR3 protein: CASSTPGGRGTEAFF. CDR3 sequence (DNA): TGTGCCAGCAGTACCCCGGGGGGCAGGGGCACTGAAGCTTTCTTT.

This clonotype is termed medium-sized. The chain's CDR3 is CASSLIPGGDGYTF. CDR3 in DNA: TGTGCCAGCAGTTTAATCCCTGGGGGAGATGGCTACACCTTC. The chain couples TRBV27 to TRBJ1-2, with a weak D call TRBD1 (5 bases). The CDR3 sequence is 14 residues long. Germline CDR1 MNHEY, CDR2 SMNVEV (reference sequence). The V end lost 2 bases, the J end lost 6 bases, and 13 bases lay between the germline ends.

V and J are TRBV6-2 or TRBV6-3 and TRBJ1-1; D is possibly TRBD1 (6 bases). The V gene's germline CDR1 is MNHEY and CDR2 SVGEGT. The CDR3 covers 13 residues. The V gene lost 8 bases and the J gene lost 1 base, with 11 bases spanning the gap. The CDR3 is CASRDTGNTEAFF. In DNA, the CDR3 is TGTGCCAGCCGGGACACCGGGAACACTGAAGCTTTCTTT.

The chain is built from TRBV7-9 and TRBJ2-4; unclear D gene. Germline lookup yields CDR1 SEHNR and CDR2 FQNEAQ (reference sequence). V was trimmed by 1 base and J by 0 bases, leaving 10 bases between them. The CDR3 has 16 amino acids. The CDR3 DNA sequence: TGTGCCAGCAGCTTAGATGTGGTAGCAGCCAAAAACATTCAGTACTTC. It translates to CASSLDVVAAKNIQYF.

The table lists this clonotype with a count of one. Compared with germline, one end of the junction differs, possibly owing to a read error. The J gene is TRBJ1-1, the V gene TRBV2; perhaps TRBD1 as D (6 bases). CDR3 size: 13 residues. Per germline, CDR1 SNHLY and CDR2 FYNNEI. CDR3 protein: CASCGPGGGSGQF. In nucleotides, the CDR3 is TGTGCCAGCTGCGGCCCGGGGGGGGGCTCAGGTCAATTT.

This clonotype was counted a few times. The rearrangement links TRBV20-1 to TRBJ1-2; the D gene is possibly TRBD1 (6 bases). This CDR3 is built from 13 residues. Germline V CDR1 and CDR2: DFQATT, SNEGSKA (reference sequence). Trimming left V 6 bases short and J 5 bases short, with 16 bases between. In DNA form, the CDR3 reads TGCAGTGCCCTTGCCGGGGGCGGGTATGGCTACACCTTC. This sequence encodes CSALAGGGYGYTF.

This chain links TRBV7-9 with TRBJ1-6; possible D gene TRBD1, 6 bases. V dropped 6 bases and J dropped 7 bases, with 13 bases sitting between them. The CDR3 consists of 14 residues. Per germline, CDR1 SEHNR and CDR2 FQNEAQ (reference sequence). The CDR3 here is CASREDSLNSPLHF. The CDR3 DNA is TGTGCCAGCAGGGAGGACAGCTTAAATTCACCCCTCCACTTT.

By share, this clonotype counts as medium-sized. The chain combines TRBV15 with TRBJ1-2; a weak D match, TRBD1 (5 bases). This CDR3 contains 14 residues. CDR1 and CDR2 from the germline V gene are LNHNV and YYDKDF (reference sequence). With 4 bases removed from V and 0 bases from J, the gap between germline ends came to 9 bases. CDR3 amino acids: CATSKDIANYGYTF. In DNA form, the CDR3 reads TGTGCCACCAGCAAGGACATAGCTAACTATGGCTACACCTTC.

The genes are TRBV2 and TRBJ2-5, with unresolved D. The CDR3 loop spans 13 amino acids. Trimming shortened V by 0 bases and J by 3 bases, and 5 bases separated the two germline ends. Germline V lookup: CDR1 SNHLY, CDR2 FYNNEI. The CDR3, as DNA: TGTGCCAGCAGTGAAGCGTCGAAAGAGACCCAGTACTTC. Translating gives CASSEASKETQYF.

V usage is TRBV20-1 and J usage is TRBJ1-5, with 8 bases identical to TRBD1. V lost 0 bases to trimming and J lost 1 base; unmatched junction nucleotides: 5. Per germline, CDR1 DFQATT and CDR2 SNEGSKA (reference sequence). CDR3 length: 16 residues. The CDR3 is CSAREGTGGSNQPQHF. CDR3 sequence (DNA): TGCAGTGCTAGAGAGGGGACAGGAGGCAGCAATCAGCCCCAGCATTTT.

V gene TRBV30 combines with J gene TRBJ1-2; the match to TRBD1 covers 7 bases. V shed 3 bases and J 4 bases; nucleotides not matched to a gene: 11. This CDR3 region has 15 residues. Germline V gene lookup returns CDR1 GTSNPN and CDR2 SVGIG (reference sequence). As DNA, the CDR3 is TGTGCCTGGAGCTCCGACAGGGCCCGTGGCTATGGCTACACCTTC. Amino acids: CAWSSDRARGYGYTF.

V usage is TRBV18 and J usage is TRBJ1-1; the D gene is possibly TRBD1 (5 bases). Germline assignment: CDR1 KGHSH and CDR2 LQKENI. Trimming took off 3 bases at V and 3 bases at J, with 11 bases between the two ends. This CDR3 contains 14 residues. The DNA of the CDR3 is TGTGCCAGCTCACCCAGGGTGGGGTACACTGAAGCTTTCTTT. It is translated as CASSPRVGYTEAFF.

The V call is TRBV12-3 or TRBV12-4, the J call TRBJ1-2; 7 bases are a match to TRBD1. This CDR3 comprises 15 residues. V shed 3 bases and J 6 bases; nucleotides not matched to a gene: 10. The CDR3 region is CASSLGQSIGDGYTF. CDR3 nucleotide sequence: TGTGCCAGCAGTTTGGGACAGTCCATTGGGGATGGCTACACCTTC.

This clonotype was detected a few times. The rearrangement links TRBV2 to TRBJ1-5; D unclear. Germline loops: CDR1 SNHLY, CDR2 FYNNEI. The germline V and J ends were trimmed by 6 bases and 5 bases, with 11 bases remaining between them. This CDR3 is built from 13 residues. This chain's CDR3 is CASRGRIYQPQHF. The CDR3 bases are TGTGCCAGCAGAGGCAGGATCTATCAGCCCCAGCATTTT.

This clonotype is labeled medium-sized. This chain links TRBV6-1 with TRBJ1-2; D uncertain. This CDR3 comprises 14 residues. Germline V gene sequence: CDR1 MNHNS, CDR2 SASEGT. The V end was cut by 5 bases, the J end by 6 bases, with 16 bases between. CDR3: CASSPLPTPDGYTF. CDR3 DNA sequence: TGTGCCAGCAGTCCCCTCCCCACACCGGATGGCTACACCTTC.

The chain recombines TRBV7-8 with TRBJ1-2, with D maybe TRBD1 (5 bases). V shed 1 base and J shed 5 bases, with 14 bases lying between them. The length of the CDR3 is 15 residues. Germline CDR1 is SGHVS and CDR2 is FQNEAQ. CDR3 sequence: CASSLGAGVRYGYTF. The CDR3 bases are TGTGCCAGCAGCTTAGGTGCGGGGGTTCGTTATGGCTACACCTTC. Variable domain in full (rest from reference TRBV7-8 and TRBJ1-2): GAGVSQSPRYKVAKRGQDVALRCDPISGHVSLFWYQQALGQGPEFLTYFQNEAQLDKSGLPSDRFFAERPEGSVSTLKIQRTQQEDSAVYLCASSLGAGVRYGYTFGSGTRLTVV.

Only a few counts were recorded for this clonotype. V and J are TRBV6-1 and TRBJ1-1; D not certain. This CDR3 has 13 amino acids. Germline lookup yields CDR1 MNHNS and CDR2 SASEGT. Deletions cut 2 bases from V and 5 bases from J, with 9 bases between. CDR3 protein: CASSESRRTEAFF. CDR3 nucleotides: TGTGCCAGCAGTGAAAGTCGGAGAACTGAAGCTTTCTTT.